This TCR beta chain originates from a study of T cells after yellow fever vaccination. TCRdb re-called the 5' RACE reads through MiXCR, storing one row per CDR3 protein. This table holds hundreds of thousands of distinct CDR3 sequences, less than 9.5% found once. CDR3 length: 13 amino acids. CDR1 and CDR2 from the germline V gene are SGDLS and YYNGEE. V was cut by 2 bases and J by 7 bases, with 10 bases left in between. The chain recombines TRBV9 with TRBJ1-5, with D hard to call. The sequences come from CD4+ T cells sorted from PBMCs, collected 5 days after the yellow fever booster vaccination. This clonotype was obtained from a man younger than 30 who received the YFV17D yellow fever vaccine. CDR3 DNA: TGTGCCAGCAGCGTTGGGAGTCAACAGCCCCAGCATTTT. This sequence encodes CASSVGSQQPQHF.